The next 31 T cell receptor beta chains were all read from a single sample in a study of early T cells in non-severe SARS-CoV-2 infection. A single record per CDR3 protein comes from TCRdb applying MiXCR to the 5' RACE reads. The sample shows about 56,000 distinct CDR3 sequences, over 9.5% of them seen only once. The source material was whole blood. The receptors were sampled from an adult who was a healthcare worker with PCR-confirmed SARS-CoV-2 infection or an uninfected control (not recorded which).

The rearrangement joins TRBV4-1 to TRBJ1-5; D not resolved. The CDR3 spans 14 residues. Germline values: CDR1 MGHRA, CDR2 YSYEKL. The germline V and J ends were trimmed by 1 base and 3 bases, with 7 bases remaining between them. CDR3 nucleotides: TGCGCCAGCAGCCAAGGCCCAGTCAATCAGCCCCAGCATTTT. The encoded protein is CASSQGPVNQPQHF.

This clonotype came up once. The chain links TRBV7-9 to TRBJ2-7; a possible D gene is TRBD1 (5 bases). Germline V gene lookup returns CDR1 SEHNR and CDR2 FQNEAQ (reference sequence). V was pared by 4 bases and J by 3 bases, with 10 bases between. The CDR3 totals 13 residues. CDR3 protein: CASSSGHLYEQYF. CDR3 nucleotide sequence: TGTGCCAGCAGCTCCGGACACCTCTACGAGCAGTACTTC.

The gene calls are TRBV11-2 and TRBJ2-3, with no clear D. The germline CDR1 and CDR2 sequences are SGHAT and FQNNGV. The CDR3 is 13 residues long. V lost 8 bases and J 1 base, leaving 10 bases between the germline ends. The CDR3 sequence: CASLESGTDTQYF. The CDR3 region has the DNA TGTGCCAGCCTCGAGTCGGGCACAGATACGCAGTATTTT.

The genes are TRBV5-6 and TRBJ2-3; tentative D call: TRBD2 (5 bases). This CDR3 is built from 13 residues. Trimming stripped 3 bases from V and 3 bases from J, with 8 bases between. CDR1 and CDR2 from the germline V gene are SGHDT and YYEEEE. CDR3 bases: TGTGCCAGCAGCTCCACGGGGACAGATACGCAGTATTTT. Protein: CASSSTGTDTQYF. Using reference TRBV5-6 and TRBJ2-3 for the parts outside the CDR3, the full variable domain is DAGVTQSPTHLIKTRGQQVTLRCSPKSGHDTVSWYQQALGQGPQFIFQYYEEEERQRGNFPDRFSGHQFPNYSSELNVNALLLGDSALYLCASSSTGTDTQYFGPGTRLTVL.

This rearrangement joins TRBV27 to TRBJ2-1; D not certain. The CDR3 contains 16 residues. Looked up from germline, CDR1 is MNHEY and CDR2 is SMNVEV (reference sequence). The V gene lost 5 bases and the J gene lost 0 bases, with 14 bases spanning the gap. Written as DNA, the CDR3 is TGTGCCAGCAGTGTCCTGACTCCTAACTCCTACAATGAGCAGTTCTTC. This encodes CASSVLTPNSYNEQFF.

This clonotype was seen ten or more times. The rearrangement joins TRBV27 to TRBJ1-1; a possible D gene is TRBD1 (5 bases). CDR1 and CDR2 (germline): MNHEY, SMNVEV (reference sequence). Trimming shortened V by 11 bases and J by 2 bases, and 15 bases separated the two germline ends. The CDR3 has 13 amino acids. The CDR3 DNA is TGTGCCTCCCGAGGGGCAGAAAACACTGAAGCTTTCTTT. Encoded protein: CASRGAENTEAFF.

This clonotype was counted only a few times. The chain uses TRBV28 and TRBJ1-2; D unresolved. The CDR3 spans 12 residues. Trimming stripped 5 bases from V and 8 bases from J, with 12 bases between. Germline assignment: CDR1 MDHEN and CDR2 SYDVKM. The CDR3 DNA is TGTGCCAGCAGTCTCCGGCAGTGGGGCTACACCTTC. As protein: CASSLRQWGYTF.

The V gene is TRBV27, the J gene TRBJ1-6; D gene ambiguous. V was clipped by 2 bases and J by 10 bases, with 9 bases between them. The CDR3 consists of 13 residues. CDR1 is MNHEY, CDR2 SMNVEV, per germline (reference sequence). The CDR3 nucleotides are TGTGCCAGCAGTTTAGGGCAAGGGTCACCCCTCCACTTT. This gives the protein CASSLGQGSPLHF.

Comments on this clonotype: Possible read error: a much larger clone is one base away. CDR3 coding DNA: TGTGCCATCAGGCCGGGGACGCCACCAGAGACCCGGTACTTC. Translated, it gives CAIRPGTPPETRYF. The chain couples TRBV10-3 to TRBJ2-5; D assignment may be TRBD1 or TRBD2 (5 bases each). Germline CDR1 and CDR2: ENHRY and SYGVKD. This CDR3 is 14 amino acids long.

The table lists this clonotype with many counts. This chain joins TRBV11-2 and TRBJ1-1, with 7 bases lining up with TRBD1. J was trimmed by 7 bases and V by 7 bases; bases with no gene match: 6. Germline V lookup: CDR1 SGHAT, CDR2 FQNNGV. The length of the CDR3 is 12 residues. As DNA, the CDR3 is TGTGCCAGCACCCAGGGGGGGGTTGAAGCTTTCTTT. This codes for CASTQGGVEAFF.

Many counts were recorded for this clonotype. V is TRBV20-1 and J is TRBJ1-2, with 10 nucleotides matching TRBD1. Looked up from germline, CDR1 is DFQATT and CDR2 is SNEGSKA (reference sequence). The CDR3 is made up of 14 amino acids. The ends lost 3 bases at V and 6 bases at J; junction bases unmatched: 7. CDR3 nucleotides: TGCAGTGCTAGTGGGACAGGGGAAAGTAATGGCTACACCTTC. Protein: CSASGTGESNGYTF.

This clonotype is a singleton in its sample. One end of the junction does not line up with germline, which may come from a read error. V and J are TRBV11-2 and TRBJ1-4; D unclear. The length of the CDR3 is 19 residues. Germline values: CDR1 SGHAT, CDR2 FQNNGV. The DNA for the CDR3 is TGTGCCAGCAGCTTAGTCAGACGGACTGGAAGTGCAGAGAATGAAAACCTGTTTTTT. It translates to CASSLVRRTGSAENENLFF.

This clonotype occurred many times. The V call is TRBV2, the J call TRBJ2-2, with D unclear. The CDR3 is made up of 14 amino acids. V was clipped by 6 bases and J by 6 bases, with 14 bases between them. The V gene's germline CDR1 is SNHLY and CDR2 FYNNEI. The CDR3 nucleotides are TGTGCCAGCAGGTTGGGCCCGGCCCCCGGGGAGCTGTTTTTT. Protein product: CASRLGPAPGELFF.

Many counts were recorded for this clonotype. The rearrangement joins TRBV3-1 to TRBJ1-4; 8 nucleotides line up with TRBD1. From germline, CDR1 is LGHDT and CDR2 YNNKEL (reference sequence). J lost 8 bases, V lost 5 bases, and 16 bases had no gene match. The CDR3 length is 17 residues. CDR3 bases: TGTGCCAGCAGCTACGCAGGACAGGGAAGGTTTCAGGAAAAACTGTTTTTT. Amino acid sequence: CASSYAGQGRFQEKLFF.

In this sample, this clonotype turned up a few times. J is TRBJ1-1 and V is TRBV5-1, with D hard to call. V lost 0 bases, J lost 2 bases, and 11 bases lay in between. This CDR3 contains 15 residues. Germline V gene sequence: CDR1 SGHRS, CDR2 YFSETQ. This CDR3 reads CASSLALPGNTEAFF. CDR3 coding DNA: TGCGCCAGCAGCTTGGCCCTCCCCGGAAACACTGAAGCTTTCTTT.

The V and J genes are TRBV24-1 and TRBJ2-1, with TRBD1 as a possible D gene (5 bases). CDR1 and CDR2 from the germline V gene are KGHDR and SFDVKD. The CDR3 extends over 15 amino acids. Trimming stripped 0 bases from V and 7 bases from J, with 12 bases between. CDR3 in amino acids: CATSDLQEGVNEQFF. CDR3 nucleotide sequence: TGTGCCACCAGTGATTTGCAGGAAGGGGTTAATGAGCAGTTCTTC.

There are many counts of this clonotype. The V and J genes are TRBV9 and TRBJ2-3; D gene ambiguous. CDR1 and CDR2 (germline): SGDLS, YYNGEE. The V end was cut by 3 bases, the J end by 0 bases, with 8 bases between. CDR3 length: 14 amino acids. The CDR3 is CASSGAISTDTQYF. The CDR3 nucleotides are TGTGCCAGCAGCGGAGCGATCAGCACAGATACGCAGTATTTT.

This clonotype was detected many times. V and J are TRBV15 and TRBJ2-3; 8 bases are shared with TRBD2. V lost 5 bases, J lost 1 base, and 11 bases stayed unmatched. Per germline, CDR1 LNHNV and CDR2 YYDKDF (reference sequence). The CDR3 consists of 17 residues. In nucleotides, the CDR3 is TGTGCCACCAGCCGCCCGGGGGGGCCCGGGCGCACAGATACGCAGTATTTT. This codes for CATSRPGGPGRTDTQYF. The entire variable domain, with the rest obtained from reference TRBV15 and TRBJ2-3, is as follows: DAMVIQNPRYQVTQFGKPVTLSCSQTLNHNVMYWYQQKSSQAPKLLFHYYDKDFNNEADTPDNFQSRRPNTSFCFLDIRSPGLGDTAMYLCATSRPGGPGRTDTQYFGPGTRLTVL.

This clonotype was seen repeatedly, ten times or more. The chain carries TRBV4-1 and TRBJ2-7; 8 nucleotides line up with TRBD1. This CDR3 is 15 amino acids long. Germline V gene data show CDR1 as MGHRA and CDR2 as YSYEKL. V dropped 0 bases and J dropped 3; count of bases not matched to a gene: 4. CDR3: CASSQEQGGNYEQYF. The CDR3 nucleotides read TGCGCCAGCAGCCAAGAACAGGGGGGCAACTACGAGCAGTACTTC.

This rearrangement joins TRBV5-1 to TRBJ2-5; D perhaps matches TRBD2 (6 bases). V was cut by 4 bases and J by 2 bases, with 18 bases left in between. The length of the CDR3 is 16 residues. Per the germline V gene, CDR1 is SGHRS and CDR2 is YFSETQ. The CDR3 reads CASSLRLDVGQETQYF. The CDR3 nucleotides are TGCGCCAGCAGCCTCAGACTAGACGTGGGTCAAGAGACCCAGTACTTC.

CDR3 DNA: TGTGCCAGCAGCCCCCCGGGACAGGGAAGGTCACCCCTCCACTTT. Encoded protein: CASSPPGQGRSPLHF. The chain couples TRBV7-8 to TRBJ1-6; 9 nucleotides match TRBD1. V gave up 5 bases and J gave up 10 bases; unmatched junction bases: 9. There are 15 residues in the CDR3. Germline V gene sequence: CDR1 SGHVS, CDR2 FQNEAQ.

The CDR3 DNA reads as TGTGCCAGCAGCTACCAGGGGACCACTGAAGCTTTCTTT. Translating it yields CASSYQGTTEAFF. The gene calls are TRBV5-5 and TRBJ1-1; D might be TRBD1 (6 bases). Trimming took 3 bases from V and 4 from J, leaving 10 bases between them. CDR3 length equals 13 residues. Germline CDR1 SGHKS, CDR2 YYEKEE (reference sequence). The variable domain in full, with the rest retrieved from reference TRBV5-5 and TRBJ1-1, is DAGVTQSPTHLIKTRGQQVTLRCSPISGHKSVSWYQQVLGQGPQFIFQYYEKEERGRGNFPDRFSARQFPNYSSELNVNALLLGDSALYLCASSYQGTTEAFFGQGTRLTVV.

The chain joins TRBV5-6 to TRBJ2-1; TRBD1 matches at 7 bases. This CDR3 spans 12 amino acids. Losses at the gene ends were 5 bases for V and 7 bases for J; bases not matched to a gene: 3. Germline assignment: CDR1 SGHDT and CDR2 YYEEEE. In nucleotides, the CDR3 is TGTGCCAGCAGTTGGGACAGAAATGAGCAGTTCTTC. This gives the protein CASSWDRNEQFF. Full variable domain (outside the CDR3, taken from reference TRBV5-6 and TRBJ2-1): DAGVTQSPTHLIKTRGQQVTLRCSPKSGHDTVSWYQQALGQGPQFIFQYYEEEERQRGNFPDRFSGHQFPNYSSELNVNALLLGDSALYLCASSWDRNEQFFGPGTRLTVL.

This clonotype appeared many times. J is TRBJ2-7 and V is TRBV19; D gene uncertain. Germline loops: CDR1 LNHDA, CDR2 SQIVND (reference sequence). Trimming pared 0 bases from V and 0 bases from J, leaving 9 bases between. The CDR3 sequence is 15 residues long. Here the CDR3 reads CASSIDGSFSYEQYF. In nucleotides, the CDR3 is TGTGCCAGTAGTATAGACGGCAGCTTCTCCTACGAGCAGTACTTC.

This clonotype was recorded at least ten times. The rearrangement uses TRBV7-9 and TRBJ1-4; D is perhaps TRBD1 (6 bases). Trimming removed 2 bases at V and 0 bases at J, with 19 bases between. The CDR3 is made up of 19 amino acids. CDR1 SEHNR and CDR2 FQNEAQ come from the germline V gene (reference sequence). The CDR3 reads CASSLIGGLDSATNEKLFF. As DNA, the CDR3 is TGTGCCAGCAGCTTAATCGGGGGGCTGGACAGTGCAACTAATGAAAAACTGTTTTTT.

This clonotype was counted ten times or more. V and J are TRBV29-1 and TRBJ2-7, with D possibly being TRBD2 (5 bases). This CDR3 has 13 amino acids. V lost 6 bases and J lost 4, with 16 bases in between. CDR1 and CDR2 from the germline V gene are SQVTM and ANQGSEA. The CDR3 sequence is CSVTRTGLYEQYF. CDR3 coding DNA: TGCAGCGTCACGCGGACTGGCCTATACGAGCAGTACTTC.

CDR3 protein: CASSLREGLPQETQYF. DNA for the CDR3: TGTGCCAGCAGCCTGAGGGAGGGCCTTCCCCAAGAGACCCAGTACTTC. V and J are TRBV7-3 and TRBJ2-5; 7 bases agree with TRBD2. V was pared by 5 bases and J by 1 base, with 10 bases of the junction left unmatched. Germline values: CDR1 SGHTA, CDR2 FQGTGA. This CDR3 comprises 16 residues.

This clonotype came up a few times. The rearrangement uses TRBV29-1 and TRBJ2-5; either TRBD1 or TRBD2 may fit D (5 bases each). The CDR3 totals 15 residues. CDR1 is SQVTM, CDR2 ANQGSEA, per germline. V lost 7 bases to trimming and J lost 3 bases, with 21 bases between them. The CDR3: CSALPEGIWEETQYF. The CDR3 coding sequence is TGCAGCGCTCTCCCCGAGGGGATTTGGGAAGAGACCCAGTACTTC.

CDR3 loop: CASIPGLAGAYNEQFF. DNA of the CDR3: TGTGCCAGCATCCCGGGACTAGCGGGAGCCTACAATGAGCAGTTCTTC. This sequence joins TRBV2 and TRBJ2-1; 14 bases line up with TRBD2. Germline CDR1 SNHLY, CDR2 FYNNEI. The CDR3 spans 16 residues. V lost 7 bases to trimming and J lost 2 bases; unmatched junction nucleotides: 4.

This clonotype showed up just a few times. The chain is built from TRBV29-1 and TRBJ2-5, with D possibly being TRBD2 (5 bases). This CDR3 has 13 amino acids. V was shortened by 4 bases and J by 4 bases, with 13 bases between the two germline ends. Per germline, CDR1 SQVTM and CDR2 ANQGSEA. CDR3: CSVVGGRVETQYF. The CDR3 DNA reads TGCAGCGTTGTGGGTGGGAGAGTAGAGACCCAGTACTTC.

This clonotype was detected ten times or more. The V gene is TRBV9, the J gene TRBJ2-3; 14 nucleotides agree with TRBD2. The CDR3 has 18 amino acids. Trimming took 4 bases from V and 1 from J; bases not matched to a gene: 8. From germline, CDR1 is SGDLS and CDR2 YYNGEE. For the CDR3, the DNA is TGTGCCAGCAGCCCAGGGACTAGCGGGAGCTTGGGCACAGATACGCAGTATTTT. It translates to CASSPGTSGSLGTDTQYF.